Below, one T cell receptor (beta chain) is given with its context. Antigen: not known. The data belong to a study of response to subunit inactivated influenza vaccine. Study observations and caveats: Authors suggested each seasonal flu vaccination may recruit only limited numbers of new T cells.

A single record per CDR3 protein comes from TCRdb applying MiXCR to the RT-PCR reads. The table lists hundreds of thousands of distinct CDR3 sequences, around 14% of them singletons. The V gene lost 3 bases and the J gene lost 10 bases, with 15 bases spanning the gap. The length of the CDR3 is 13 residues. CDR1 LGHDT and CDR2 YNNKEL come from the germline V gene (reference sequence). The chain links TRBV3-1 to TRBJ1-1, with a weak D call TRBD1 (5 bases). The material was PBMCs from blood, obtained roughly 12 days after vaccination. This TCR was recovered from a man aged 45 to 65 who received an inactivated influenza vaccine. The CDR3, as DNA: TGTGCCAGCAGCCACCCCGCGGGGGGAAGAGCTTTCTTT. Translated, it gives CASSHPAGGRAFF.